This TCR beta chain is from a study of cytomegalovirus exposure and HLA in healthy donors. Whole-study findings and limits: Later genetic work tied a missense DCLRE1C variant to beta-chain V and J trimming. According to a later analysis, donors in an Asian-associated ancestry cluster reportedly had fewer N-insertions than the 666-donor mean.

For this clone: The antigen is unknown.

The PCR had 60 Vbeta and 13 Jbeta primers. Original data processing: It was a later analysis that counted roughly 80 million unique TCR beta chains, of which roughly 10 million were shared. Sequenced by immunoSEQ multiplex PCR; TCRdb stores in-frame clones only, minus some. Clone size and the V and J calls come from that table; the DNA yielded D and trimming. The data hold around 200,000 clones, with 80% observed a single time. Deletions cut 4 bases from V and 7 bases from J, with 16 bases between. Germline V gives CDR1 MGHRA, CDR2 YSYEKL. This CDR3 has 14 amino acids. This receptor was identified in a boy under 18 in good health and CMV-seronegative. Sample: PBMCs. The V and J genes are TRBV4-1 and TRBJ1-1; D is possibly TRBD1 (6 bases). As DNA, the CDR3 is TGCGCCAGCAGCCGATTAACTGACAGGTATGAAGCTTTCTTT. Translating it yields CASSRLTDRYEAFF.